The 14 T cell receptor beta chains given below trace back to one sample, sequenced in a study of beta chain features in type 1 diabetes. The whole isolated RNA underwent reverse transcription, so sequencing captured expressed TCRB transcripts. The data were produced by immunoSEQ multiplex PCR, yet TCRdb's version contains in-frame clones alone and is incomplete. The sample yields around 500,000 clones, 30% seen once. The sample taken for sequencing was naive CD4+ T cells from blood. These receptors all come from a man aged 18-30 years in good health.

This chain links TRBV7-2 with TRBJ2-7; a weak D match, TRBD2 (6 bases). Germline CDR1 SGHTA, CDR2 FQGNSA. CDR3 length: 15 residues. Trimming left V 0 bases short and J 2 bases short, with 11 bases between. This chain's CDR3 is CASSLAGTAAYEQYF. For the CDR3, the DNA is TGTGCCAGCAGCTTAGCCGGGACTGCAGCCTACGAGCAGTACTTC.

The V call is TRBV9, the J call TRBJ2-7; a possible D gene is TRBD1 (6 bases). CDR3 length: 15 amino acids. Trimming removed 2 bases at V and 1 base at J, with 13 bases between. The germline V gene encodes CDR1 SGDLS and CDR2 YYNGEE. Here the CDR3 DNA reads TGTGCCAGCAGCGTCGATAAAGGGGGATCCTACGAGCAGTACTTC. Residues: CASSVDKGGSYEQYF.

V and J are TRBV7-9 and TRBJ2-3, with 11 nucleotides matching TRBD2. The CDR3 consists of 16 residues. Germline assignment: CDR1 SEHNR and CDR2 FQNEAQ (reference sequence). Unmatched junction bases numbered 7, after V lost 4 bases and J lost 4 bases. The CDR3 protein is CASSSMTSGIPDTQYF. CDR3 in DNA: TGTGCCAGCAGCTCGATGACTAGCGGGATTCCAGATACGCAGTATTTT.

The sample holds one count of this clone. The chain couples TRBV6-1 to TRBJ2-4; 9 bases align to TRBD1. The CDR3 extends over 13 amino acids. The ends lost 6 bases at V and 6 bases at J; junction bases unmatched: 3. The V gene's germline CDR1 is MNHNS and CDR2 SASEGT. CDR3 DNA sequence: TGTGCCAGCAGGTTGGGACAGGGAAACATTCAGTACTTC. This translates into CASRLGQGNIQYF.

The CDR3: CASSLGGSPEAFF. CDR3 nucleotides: TGTGCCAGCAGCTTGGGTGGCTCGCCAGAAGCTTTCTTT. The chain employs TRBV5-6 and TRBJ1-1; the D is unclear. V was trimmed by 0 bases and J by 8 bases, leaving 11 bases between them. The CDR3 loop spans 13 amino acids. The germline CDR1 and CDR2 sequences are SGHDT and YYEEEE.

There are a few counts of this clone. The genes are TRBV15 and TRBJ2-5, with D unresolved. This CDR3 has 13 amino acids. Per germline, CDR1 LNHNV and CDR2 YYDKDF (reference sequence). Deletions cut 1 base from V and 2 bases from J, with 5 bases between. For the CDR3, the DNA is TGTGCCACCAGCAGAGGTGTTCAAGAGACCCAGTACTTC. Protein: CATSRGVQETQYF. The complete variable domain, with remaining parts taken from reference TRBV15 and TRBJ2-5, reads DAMVIQNPRYQVTQFGKPVTLSCSQTLNHNVMYWYQQKSSQAPKLLFHYYDKDFNNEADTPDNFQSRRPNTSFCFLDIRSPGLGDTAMYLCATSRGVQETQYFGPGTRLLVL.

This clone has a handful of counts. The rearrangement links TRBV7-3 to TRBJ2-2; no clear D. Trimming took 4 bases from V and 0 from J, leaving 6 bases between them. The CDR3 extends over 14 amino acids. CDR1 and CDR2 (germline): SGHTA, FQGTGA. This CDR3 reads CASSSITNTGELFF. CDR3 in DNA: TGTGCCAGCAGCTCGATTACGAACACCGGGGAGCTGTTTTTT.

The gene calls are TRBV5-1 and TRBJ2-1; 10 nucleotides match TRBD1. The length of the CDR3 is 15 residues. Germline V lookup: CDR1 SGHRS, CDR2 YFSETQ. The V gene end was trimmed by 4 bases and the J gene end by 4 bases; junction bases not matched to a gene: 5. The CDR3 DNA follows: TGCGCCAGCAGCGTGGACAGGGGGGAATACAATGAGCAGTTCTTC. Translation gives CASSVDRGEYNEQFF.

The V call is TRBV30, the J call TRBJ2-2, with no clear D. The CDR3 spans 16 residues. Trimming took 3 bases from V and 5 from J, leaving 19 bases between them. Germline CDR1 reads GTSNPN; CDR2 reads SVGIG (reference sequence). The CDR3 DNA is TGTGCCTGGAGCCCACGGTCAAGGATGGAGACCGGGGAGCTGTTTTTT. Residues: CAWSPRSRMETGELFF.

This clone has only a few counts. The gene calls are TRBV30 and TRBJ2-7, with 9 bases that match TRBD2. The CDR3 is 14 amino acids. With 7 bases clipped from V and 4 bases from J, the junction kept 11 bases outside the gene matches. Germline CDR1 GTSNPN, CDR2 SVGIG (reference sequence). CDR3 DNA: TGTGCCTTTAATCCCGGGACTAGCTTTTACGAGCAGTACTTC. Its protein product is CAFNPGTSFYEQYF. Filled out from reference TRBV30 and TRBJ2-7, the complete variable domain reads SQTIHQWPATLVQPVGSPLSLECTVEGTSNPNLYWYRQAAGRGLQLLFYSVGIGQISSEVPQNLSASRPQDRQFILSSKKLLLSDSGFYLCAFNPGTSFYEQYFGPGTRLTVT.

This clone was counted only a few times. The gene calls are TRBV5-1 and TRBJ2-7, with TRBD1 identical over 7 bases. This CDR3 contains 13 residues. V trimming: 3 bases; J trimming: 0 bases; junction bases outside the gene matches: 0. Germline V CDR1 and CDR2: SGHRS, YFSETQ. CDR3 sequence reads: CASSWDSSYEQYF. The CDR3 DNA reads TGCGCCAGCAGCTGGGACAGCTCCTACGAGCAGTACTTC.

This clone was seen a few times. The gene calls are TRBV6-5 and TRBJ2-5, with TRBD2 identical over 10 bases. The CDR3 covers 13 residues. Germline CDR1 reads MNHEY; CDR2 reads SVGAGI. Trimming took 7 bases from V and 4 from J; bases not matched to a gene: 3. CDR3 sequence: CASTASGRETQYF. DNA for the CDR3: TGTGCCAGCACCGCTAGCGGGAGAGAGACCCAGTACTTC.

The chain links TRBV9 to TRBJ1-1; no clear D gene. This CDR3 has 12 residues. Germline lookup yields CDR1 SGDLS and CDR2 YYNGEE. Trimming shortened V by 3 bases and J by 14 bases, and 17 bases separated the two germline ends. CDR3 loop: CASSDRTAKRFF. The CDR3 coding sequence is TGTGCCAGCAGCGATCGGACTGCGAAACGGTTCTTT.

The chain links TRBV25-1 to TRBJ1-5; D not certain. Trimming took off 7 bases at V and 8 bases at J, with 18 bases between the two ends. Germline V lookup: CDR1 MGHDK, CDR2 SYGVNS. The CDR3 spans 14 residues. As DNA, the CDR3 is TGTGCCAGCACTCCATATGGCTCTGGGGAGCCCCAGCATTTT. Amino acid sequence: CASTPYGSGEPQHF.